This T cell receptor beta chain was sequenced for a study of early T cells in non-severe SARS-CoV-2 infection. Study background: RNA in bulk from unsorted whole blood was sequenced, and chains were unpaired.

Individual cDNA molecules were tagged with unique molecular identifiers, the study reported. Each CDR3 protein gets one entry after TCRdb re-called the 5' RACE reads with MiXCR. Among tens of thousands of distinct CDR3 sequences listed, over 9% were seen once. The TCR comes from an adult who was a healthcare worker with PCR-confirmed SARS-CoV-2 infection or an uninfected control (not recorded which). Sequencing was performed on whole blood.

The CDR3 DNA is TGTGCCAGCAGCACCGCCAGGAGTTCCAATGAGCAGTTCTTC. The encoded protein is CASSTARSSNEQFF. This sequence joins TRBV7-3 and TRBJ2-1; D is ambiguous. The CDR3 has 14 amino acids. V was shortened by 5 bases and J by 6 bases, with 14 bases between the two germline ends. CDR1 and CDR2 (germline): SGHTA, FQGTGA.